Listed below are T cell receptor beta chains from one sample, sequenced in a study of CD8+ T cells in alopecia areata. The protocol was immunoSEQ multiplex PCR, while the TCRdb copy is restricted to in-frame clones and leaves out a portion. The sample has about 220,000 clones, more than 45% seen once; the top ten hold roughly 1.5%. The sample here was CD4+ T cells sorted from blood, taken at week 4, from a patient treated with tofacitinib. Receptors originate from a human donor with alopecia areata. The CDR3 runs from the conserved cysteine through the conserved F or W. D genes are given only for firm matches. Clone size is stated in some rows and not others, as once, few, many or a class when expanded.

>many|TRBV2|TRBJ2-7|.
CASSATAYEQYF
TGTGCCAGCAGTGCTACGGCTTACGAGCAGTACTTC
>.|TRBV18|TRBJ2-1|.
CASSDGDEQFF
TGTGCCAGCTCAGATGGGGATGAGCAGTTCTTC
>.|TRBV5-1|TRBJ2-6|.
CASSYKWAGANVLTF
TGCGCCAGCAGCTACAAGTGGGCTGGGGCCAACGTCCTGACTTTC
>.|TRBV11-2|TRBJ2-3|.
CASSLGSGWDTQYF
TGTGCCAGCAGCTTAGGATCGGGGTGGGATACGCAGTATTTT
>few|TRBV2|TRBJ2-6|TRBD2
CASVGSGGARGGANVLTF
TGTGCCAGCGTTGGTAGCGGGGGGGCCCGGGGAGGGGCCAACGTCCTGACTTTC
>few|TRBV29-1|TRBJ1-5|.
CSVSEAGQPQHF
TGCAGCGTCTCTGAGGCAGGCCAGCCCCAGCATTTT
>.|TRBV10-3|TRBJ2-6|.
CAISESAGTTTNVLTF
TGTGCCATCAGTGAGTCCGCAGGGACGACGACCAACGTCCTGACTTTC
>.|TRBV7-2|TRBJ2-4|.
CASSSRGPGLLLAKNIQYF
TGTGCCAGCAGCTCCCGGGGGCCAGGGCTACTACTAGCCAAAAACATTCAGTACTTC
>many|TRBV27|TRBJ2-2|.
CASSVTQGTGELFF
TGTGCCAGCAGTGTAACCCAGGGAACCGGGGAGCTGTTTTTT
>few|TRBV15|TRBJ1-6|.
CATSRDRSHSPLHF
TGTGCCACCAGCAGAGATCGGAGCCATTCACCCCTCCACTTT
>few|TRBV29-1|TRBJ2-1|.
CSVEWPSRAYNEQFF
TGCAGCGTTGAATGGCCCAGCAGGGCTTACAATGAGCAGTTCTTC
>.|TRBV7-2|TRBJ1-1|.
CASSLDDIPSQAFF
TGTGCCAGCAGCTTAGATGATATTCCCAGTCAAGCTTTCTTT
>.|TRBV5-1|TRBJ2-5|.
CASSLGARGDQETQYF
TGCGCCAGCAGCTTGGGGGCGCGGGGAGATCAAGAGACCCAGTACTTC
>.|TRBV30|TRBJ2-3|TRBD1
CAWKRGPLTDTQYF
TGTGCCTGGAAAAGGGGGCCGCTCACAGATACGCAGTATTTT
>.|TRBV11-3|TRBJ2-1|TRBD1
CASSKTGDSSYNEQFF
TGTGCCAGCAGCAAAACCGGGGACAGCTCCTACAATGAGCAGTTCTTC
>.|TRBV9|TRBJ2-1|.
CASSVLPGLYNEQFF
TGTGCCAGCAGCGTACTTCCGGGGCTGTACAATGAGCAGTTCTTC
>.|TRBV20-1|TRBJ1-5|.
CSARRWQPQHF
TGCAGTGCTAGAAGATGGCAGCCCCAGCATTTT
>.|TRBV29-1|TRBJ2-1|.
CSVAVKGLTISGYNEQFF
TGCAGCGTTGCGGTTAAAGGGTTAACAATTAGCGGATACAATGAGCAGTTCTTC
>.|TRBV6-6|TRBJ1-5|TRBD1
CASRIGTANQPQHF
TGTGCCAGCCGGATTGGGACAGCGAATCAGCCCCAGCATTTT
>.|TRBV6-5|TRBJ1-2|TRBD1
CASSRTGANYGYTF
TGTGCCAGCAGCCGGACAGGGGCTAACTATGGCTACACCTTC
>.|TRBV20-1|TRBJ1-1|.
CSARDERTFF
TGCAGTGCTAGAGACGAAAGGACTTTCTTT
>.|TRBV30|TRBJ1-6|.
CAWTFRAGVSSYNSPLHF
TGTGCCTGGACTTTTAGGGCAGGGGTTAGCTCCTATAATTCACCCCTCCACTTT
>.|TRBV5-1|TRBJ2-2|.
CASSPPNRAGELFF
TGCGCCAGCAGCCCACCAAACAGGGCCGGGGAGCTGTTTTTT
>.|TRBV6-6|TRBJ1-1|.
CASSYVGGTEAFF
TGTGCCAGCAGTTACGTTGGAGGGACTGAAGCTTTCTTT
>.|TRBV15|TRBJ2-5|.
CATSRDITGKETQYF
TGTGCCACCAGCAGAGACATAACAGGGAAAGAGACCCAGTACTTC
>.|TRBV9|TRBJ2-5|.
CASSVASQETQYF
TGTGCCAGCAGCGTAGCTAGCCAAGAGACCCAGTACTTC
>few|TRBV27|TRBJ2-1|.
CASSGGGGYNEQFF
TGTGCCAGCAGTGGGGGCGGGGGATACAATGAGCAGTTCTTC
>few|TRBV14|TRBJ2-7|.
CASSPWGTYEQYF
TGTGCCAGCAGCCCATGGGGAACCTACGAGCAGTACTTC
>few|TRBV5-1|TRBJ2-1|.
CASSLDGTTYNEQFF
TGCGCCAGCAGCTTGGACGGTACAACCTACAATGAGCAGTTCTTC
>.|TRBV11-2|TRBJ1-4|.
CASSLDTARGNEKLFF
TGTGCCAGCAGCTTAGATACAGCTCGTGGTAATGAAAAACTGTTTTTT
>.|TRBV30|TRBJ1-2|.
CAWYSEGSILF
TGTGCCTGGTATTCAGAGGGGAGCATTCTCTTC
>.|TRBV4-1|TRBJ2-3|TRBD2
CASSLRGGTNGPDTQYF
TGCGCCAGCAGCCTACGTGGGGGGACTAATGGTCCGGATACGCAGTATTTT
>few|TRBV7-2|TRBJ1-4|.
CASSSRPGTEKLFF
TGTGCCAGCAGCTCCCGTCCCGGGACAGAAAAACTGTTTTTT
>.|TRBV29-1|TRBJ1-1|.
CSVGLGARTEAFF
TGCAGCGTTGGTCTGGGGGCGCGTACTGAAGCTTTCTTT
>.|TRBV7-3|TRBJ2-3|.
CASSLDGSRTDTQYF
TGTGCCAGCAGCCTCGATGGGTCTCGCACAGATACGCAGTATTTT
>.|TRBV29-1|TRBJ1-1|.
CSVVLPAMNTEAFF
TGCAGCGTTGTCCTCCCGGCCATGAACACTGAAGCTTTCTTT
>.|TRBV29-1|TRBJ1-2|.
CSVEVGPRSGYTF
TGCAGCGTTGAAGTTGGACCCAGGAGTGGCTACACCTTC
>.|TRBV14|TRBJ2-5|TRBD1
CASNGQDQETQYF
TGTGCCAGCAACGGACAGGACCAAGAGACCCAGTACTTC
>.|TRBV6-5|TRBJ2-1|.
CASRRPGSHNEQFF
TGTGCCAGCAGACGACCGGGGTCACACAATGAGCAGTTCTTC
>.|TRBV27|TRBJ2-7|.
CASSFGPRYEQYF
TGTGCCAGCAGTTTCGGGCCCCGCTACGAGCAGTACTTC
>.|TRBV7-4|TRBJ2-5|TRBD2
CASSLGAGGQGETQYF
TGTGCCAGCAGCTTAGGCGCGGGGGGCCAGGGAGAGACCCAGTACTTC
>.|TRBV4-3|TRBJ2-3|TRBD1
CASSLSGTGHSLDTQYF
TGCGCCAGCAGCCTTTCCGGGACAGGTCATTCTTTAGATACGCAGTATTTT
>.|TRBV14|TRBJ2-3|.
CASSQQQGPDTQYF
TGTGCCAGCAGCCAACAGCAGGGTCCAGATACGCAGTATTTT
>.|TRBV2|TRBJ1-2|.
CASNRDDYGYTF
TGTGCCAGCAACCGGGACGATTATGGCTACACCTTC
>.|TRBV4-1|TRBJ2-5|TRBD2
CASSHPGGPWETQYF
TGCGCCAGCAGCCACCCGGGGGGGCCTTGGGAGACCCAGTACTTC
>.|TRBV29-1|TRBJ1-1|.
CSVEPAGNTEAFF
TGCAGCGTTGAACCGGCGGGGAACACTGAAGCTTTCTTT
>.|TRBV5-1|TRBJ1-3|.
CASSYSNTIYF
TGCGCCAGCAGCTATTCAAACACCATATATTTT
>few|TRBV11-2|TRBJ2-4|.
CASSLKLGGINIQYF
TGTGCCAGCAGCTTAAAGCTCGGGGGTATAAACATTCAGTACTTC
>.|TRBV30|TRBJ1-2|TRBD1
CAWSVQGDYGYTF
TGTGCCTGGAGTGTACAGGGGGACTATGGCTACACCTTC
>few|TRBV27|TRBJ2-2|.
CASSLRGYGTGELFF
TGTGCCAGCAGTTTACGGGGCTATGGCACCGGGGAGCTGTTTTTT
>.|TRBV2|TRBJ2-5|.
CASVRVSETQYF
TGTGCCAGCGTGCGGGTCTCGGAGACCCAGTACTTC
>.|TRBV28|TRBJ1-2|.
CASTGEGFGYTF
TGTGCCAGCACCGGGGAGGGCTTCGGCTACACCTTC
>few|TRBV6-5|TRBJ1-6|.
CASSSDRTRNSPLHF
TGTGCCAGCAGCTCCGACAGGACTCGAAATTCACCCCTCCACTTT
>few|TRBV19|TRBJ2-1|.
CASRRYNEQFF
TGTGCCAGTAGACGTTACAATGAGCAGTTCTTC
>once|TRBV6-5|TRBJ1-2|.
CASTGNVYDGYTF
TGTGCCAGTACAGGAAACGTCTACGATGGCTACACCTTC